A selection of T cell receptor beta chains follows, all from one sample in a study of blood T cell repertoires in COVID-19. Generated by immunoSEQ multiplex PCR, the TCRdb table keeps only in-frame clones and is missing some. The top ten clones hold 15% to 20% of a sample with some 200,000 clones, nearly 90% of them seen once. The specimen sequenced was peripheral blood. These receptors came from a man aged 50 to 59 with COVID-19, enrolled during active disease. The CDR3 runs from the conserved cysteine through the conserved F or W. A D gene is named only where the DNA matches it firmly.

j_gene | d_gene | v_gene | CDR3nt | CDR3aa
TRBJ1-6 | . | TRBV2 | TGTGCCAGCAGGCTCAGCGATTCACCCCTCCACTTT | CASRLSDSPLHF
TRBJ2-1 | TRBD1 | TRBV24-1 | TGTGCCACCAGTGACGACAGGGGAGGCTACAATGAGCAGTTCTTC | CATSDDRGGYNEQFF
TRBJ1-4 | . | TRBV9 | TGTGCCAGCAGCCCGAGGGGGACCATGAGTAATGAAAAACTGTTTTTT | CASSPRGTMSNEKLFF
TRBJ1-3 | . | TRBV6-6 | TGTGCCAGCACCCCCAATCCCGGAAACACCATATATTTT | CASTPNPGNTIYF
TRBJ2-2 | TRBD1 | TRBV29-1 | TGCAGCGTGGGCAGGGGGACCGGGGAGCTGTTTTTT | CSVGRGTGELFF
TRBJ2-5 | TRBD1 | TRBV5-5 | TGTGCCAGCAGCTCGCAACATAGGGACAGGGTGGTTCAAGAGACCCAGTACTTC | CASSSQHRDRVVQETQYF
TRBJ2-2 | . | TRBV9 | TGTGCCAGCAGCGGCCCGAGGGGGGGAGAGGCGACCGGGGAGCTGTTTTTT | CASSGPRGGEATGELFF
TRBJ1-1 | . | TRBV2 | TGTGCCAGCAATTTTAACAGGAGAAACACTGAAGCTTTCTTT | CASNFNRRNTEAFF
TRBJ2-7 | TRBD1 | TRBV5-1 | TGCGCCAGCAGCGGCTTGGGGACAGGGAACTCCGAGCAGTACTTC | CASSGLGTGNSEQYF
TRBJ2-5 | TRBD2 | TRBV7-2 | TGTGCCAGCAGCCCCGGACTAGCGGGGGATTTCCAAGAGACCCAGTACTTC | CASSPGLAGDFQETQYF